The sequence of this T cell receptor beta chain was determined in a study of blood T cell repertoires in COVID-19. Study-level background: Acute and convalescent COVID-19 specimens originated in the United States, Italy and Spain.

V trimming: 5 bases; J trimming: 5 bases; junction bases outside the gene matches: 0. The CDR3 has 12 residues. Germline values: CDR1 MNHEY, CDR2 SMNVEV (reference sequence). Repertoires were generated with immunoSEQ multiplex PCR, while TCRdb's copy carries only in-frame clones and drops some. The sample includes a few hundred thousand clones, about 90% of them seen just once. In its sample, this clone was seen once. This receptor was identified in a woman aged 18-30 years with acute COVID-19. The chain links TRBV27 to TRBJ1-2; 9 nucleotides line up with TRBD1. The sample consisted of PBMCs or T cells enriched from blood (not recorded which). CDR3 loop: CASSGQGYGYTF. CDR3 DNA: TGTGCCAGCAGTGGACAGGGGTATGGCTACACCTTC.